This TCR beta chain emerged from a study of regulatory T cells in long-lasting Graves disease. About the research overall: The study enrolled newly diagnosed Graves' patients on antithyroid drugs under 3 months.

The CDR3 length is 14 residues. Germline V gives CDR1 KGHSH, CDR2 LQKENI. The ends lost 8 bases at V and 2 bases at J; junction bases unmatched: 5. Sample time point: newly diagnosed GD, antithyroid drugs for less than 3 months. Preparation of the TCR library used RNA extracted from PBMCs. Combining iRepertoire HTBI primers with Arm-PCR of CDR3 regions, the authors built TCR beta libraries. TCRdb processed the multiplex PCR reads anew with MiXCR; each CDR3 protein has one entry. The table includes approximately 300,000 distinct CDR3 sequences, 15% to 20% detected once. The sequenced sample was peripheral blood mononuclear cells (PBMCs), obtained at new diagnosis, from a patient treated with antithyroid drugs. This chain links TRBV18 with TRBJ2-1; TRBD1 aligns across 8 bases. The receptor was isolated from a female donor with Graves disease. CDR3 sequence (DNA): TGTGCCAGCCTATCGACAGGGGCCTACAATGAGCAGTTCTTC. Amino acids: CASLSTGAYNEQFF. Full variable domain (outside the CDR3, taken from reference TRBV18 and TRBJ2-1): NAGVMQNPRHLVRRRGQEARLRCSPMKGHSHVYWYRQLPEEGLKFMVYLQKENIIDESGMPKERFSAEFPKEGPSILRIQQVVRGDSAAYFCASLSTGAYNEQFFGPGTRLTVL.